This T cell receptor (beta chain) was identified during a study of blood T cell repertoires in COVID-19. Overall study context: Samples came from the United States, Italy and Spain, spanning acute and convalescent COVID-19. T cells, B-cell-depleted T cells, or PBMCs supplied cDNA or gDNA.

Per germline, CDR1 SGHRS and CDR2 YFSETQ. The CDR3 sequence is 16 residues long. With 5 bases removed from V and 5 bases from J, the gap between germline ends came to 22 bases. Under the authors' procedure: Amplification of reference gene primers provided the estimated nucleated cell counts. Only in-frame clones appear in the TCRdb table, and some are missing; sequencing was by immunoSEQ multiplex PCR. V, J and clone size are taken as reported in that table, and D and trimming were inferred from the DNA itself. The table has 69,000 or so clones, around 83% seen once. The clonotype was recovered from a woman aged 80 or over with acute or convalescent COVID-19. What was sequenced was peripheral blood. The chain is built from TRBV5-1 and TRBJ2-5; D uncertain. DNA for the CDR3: TGCGCCAGCAGGGTCGGTTTAGGAGCTCCCGGGGAGACCCAGTACTTC. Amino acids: CASRVGLGAPGETQYF.